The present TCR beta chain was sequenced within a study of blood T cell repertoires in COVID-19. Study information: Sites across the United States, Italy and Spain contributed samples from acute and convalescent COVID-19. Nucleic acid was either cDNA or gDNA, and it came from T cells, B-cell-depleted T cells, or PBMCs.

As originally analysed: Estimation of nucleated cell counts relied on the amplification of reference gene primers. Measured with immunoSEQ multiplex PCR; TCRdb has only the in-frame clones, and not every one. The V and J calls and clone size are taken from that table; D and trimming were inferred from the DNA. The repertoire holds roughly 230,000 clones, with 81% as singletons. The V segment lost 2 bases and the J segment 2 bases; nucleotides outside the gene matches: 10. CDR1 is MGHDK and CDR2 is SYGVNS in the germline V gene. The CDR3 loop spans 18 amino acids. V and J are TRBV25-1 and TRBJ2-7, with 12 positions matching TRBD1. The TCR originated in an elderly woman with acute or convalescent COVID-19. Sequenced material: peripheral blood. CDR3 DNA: TGTGCCAGCAGTGAAGGGGACAGGGGGCGGTCTGCCCCCTACGAGCAGTACTTC. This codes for CASSEGDRGRSAPYEQYF.